These 24 T cell receptor beta chains share one sample of origin, sequenced in a study of T cell changes during pregnancy in multiple sclerosis. Produced via immunoSEQ multiplex PCR; TCRdb's table is partial and in-frame only. The sample consists of roughly 99,000 clones, approximately 90% of them appearing once. The sequencing used peripheral blood, collected in the third trimester of pregnancy. All receptors come from a female donor in good health, enrolled as a control in a pregnancy study.

The chain combines TRBV19 with TRBJ2-2, with 11 bases matching TRBD2. CDR3 length: 16 residues. V was pared by 7 bases and J by 4 bases, with 8 bases of the junction left unmatched. Germline-derived CDR1 and CDR2 are LNHDA and SQIVND (reference sequence). CDR3 in DNA: TGTGCCAGTATCCCCTTAGCGGGGGGGACCACCGGGGAGCTGTTTTTT. Amino acids: CASIPLAGGTTGELFF.

This chain uses TRBV19 with TRBJ2-1, with TRBD1 identical over 8 bases. The CDR3 has 17 amino acids. J lost 7 bases, V lost 3 bases, and 14 bases had no gene match. Germline loops: CDR1 LNHDA, CDR2 SQIVND (reference sequence). Here the CDR3 reads CASSIVDRGHPGNEQFF. CDR3 DNA: TGTGCCAGTAGTATTGTTGACAGGGGCCATCCTGGAAATGAGCAGTTCTTC.

The genes are TRBV4-3 and TRBJ2-3; a weak D match, TRBD2 (6 bases). Trimming stripped 2 bases from V and 2 bases from J, with 14 bases between. The V gene's germline CDR1 is LGHNA and CDR2 YSLEER. CDR3 length equals 16 residues. The CDR3 spells CASSQLTGTFTDTQYF. The CDR3 DNA sequence: TGCGCCAGCAGCCAACTCACCGGGACTTTCACAGATACGCAGTATTTT.

This rearrangement joins TRBV11-1 to TRBJ1-2; 9 bases map to TRBD1. The ends lost 0 bases at V and 8 bases at J; junction bases unmatched: 7. CDR1 and CDR2 from the germline V gene are SGHAT and FQDESV (reference sequence). The length of the CDR3 is 15 residues. The DNA of the CDR3 is TGTGCCAGCAGCTTAGCGCGAGGACAGGGGAACGGCTACACCTTC. Translating it yields CASSLARGQGNGYTF.

The J gene is TRBJ2-2, the V gene TRBV19; 7 bases agree with TRBD2. The CDR3 has 18 amino acids. Trimming cost V 3 bases and J 1 base; bases outside gene matches: 11. CDR1 and CDR2 from the germline V gene are LNHDA and SQIVND (reference sequence). The CDR3 nucleotides are TGTGCCAGTAGTATCGGGGGGACGGTTTCCCAGAACACCGGGGAGCTGTTTTTT. It codes for CASSIGGTVSQNTGELFF.

The CDR3: CASSSGTGGYATNEKLFF. CDR3 DNA sequence: TGTGCCAGCAGCTCCGGGACAGGGGGTTATGCAACTAATGAAAAACTGTTTTTT. The chain couples TRBV13 to TRBJ1-4; 11 positions match TRBD1. CDR1 and CDR2 from the germline V gene are PRHDT and FYEKMQ (reference sequence). V shed 4 bases, J shed 0 bases, and the junction held 7 bases outside the gene matches. There are 18 residues in the CDR3.

This clone has just one count. The chain joins TRBV2 to TRBJ1-5; unclear D gene. CDR1 and CDR2 (germline): SNHLY, FYNNEI. The CDR3 consists of 12 residues. The V gene lost 3 bases and the J gene lost 9 bases, with 9 bases spanning the gap. CDR3 in amino acids: CASSDSLGPQHF. The CDR3 DNA reads as TGTGCCAGCAGTGATTCTCTCGGGCCCCAGCATTTT.

V and J are TRBV11-2 and TRBJ1-2, with 7 bases lining up with TRBD1. V trimming: 0 bases; J trimming: 4 bases; junction bases outside the gene matches: 8. CDR3 size: 16 residues. The V gene's germline CDR1 is SGHAT and CDR2 FQNNGV. CDR3 residues: CASSLDAPGQLYGYTF. In nucleotides, the CDR3 is TGTGCCAGCAGCTTAGATGCACCGGGACAGCTCTATGGCTACACCTTC.

The CDR3 is CASSRQGPNYGYTF. The CDR3 coding sequence is TGTGCCAGCAGTAGACAGGGCCCTAACTATGGCTACACCTTC. This chain joins TRBV6-5 and TRBJ1-2, with 7 bases identical to TRBD1. V trimming: 5 bases; J trimming: 0 bases; junction bases outside the gene matches: 3. The CDR3 is 14 residues long. CDR1 MNHEY and CDR2 SVGAGI come from the germline V gene.

The chain couples TRBV4-3 to TRBJ1-4, with D possibly matching TRBD1 (5 bases). V shed 1 base and J shed 5 bases, with 8 bases lying between them. CDR3 length equals 14 residues. The germline CDR1 and CDR2 sequences are LGHNA and YSLEER. The CDR3, as DNA: TGCGCCAGCAGCCAAGGCAGGGTCAATGAAAAACTGTTTTTT. Protein sequence: CASSQGRVNEKLFF.

The chain couples TRBV7-8 to TRBJ1-2, with D unresolved. Per the germline V gene, CDR1 is SGHVS and CDR2 is FQNEAQ. There are 15 residues in the CDR3. V lost 2 bases, J lost 9 bases, and 19 bases lay in between. The CDR3 DNA reads TGTGCCAGCAGCTTAAGTCGAGGCCTAGCGGATAGCTACACCTTC. This sequence encodes CASSLSRGLADSYTF.

About this clone itself: At one of its ends the junction is not consistent with the germline gene, which may arise from a read error. Other nucleotide sequences from this sample produce the same CDR3. CDR3 DNA: TGCGCCAGCAGCGTAATAGGGGGCCATGACGAGCAGTACTTC. Residues: CASSVIGGHDEQYF. The chain carries TRBV9 and TRBJ2-7, with 7 bases identical to TRBD1. Germline V gives CDR1 SGDLS, CDR2 YYNGEE. This CDR3 spans 14 amino acids. Filled out from reference TRBV9 and TRBJ2-7, the complete variable domain reads DSGVTQTPKHLITATGQRVTLRCSPRSGDLSVYWYQQSLDQGLQFLIQYYNGEERAKGNILERFSAQQFPDLHSELNLSSLELGDSALYFCASSVIGGHDEQYFGPGTRLTVT.

The CDR3 DNA sequence: TGTGCCAGCAGCTTAACAGCCGGAGGTATTCAGTACTTC. Translated, it gives CASSLTAGGIQYF. The chain is built from TRBV7-2 and TRBJ2-4, with a tentative D call TRBD2 (5 bases). CDR1 is SGHTA, CDR2 FQGNSA, per germline. V gave up 2 bases and J gave up 10 bases, with 12 bases separating them. CDR3 length equals 13 residues.

CDR3 amino acids: CASSQRARANEKLFF. The CDR3 nucleotides read TGCGCCAGCAGCCAACGGGCCAGGGCTAATGAAAAACTGTTTTTT. The genes are TRBV4-1 and TRBJ1-4, with TRBD1 as a possible D gene (5 bases). The germline CDR1 and CDR2 sequences are MGHRA and YSYEKL. The V gene lost 2 bases and the J gene lost 3 bases, with 10 bases spanning the gap. The CDR3 is 15 residues long.

A single count supports this clone. The chain joins TRBV19 to TRBJ1-5; TRBD1 matches 8 bases. The CDR3 contains 15 residues. Germline V lookup: CDR1 LNHDA, CDR2 SQIVND (reference sequence). Germline trimming cut 7 bases from V and 2 bases from J; bases unmatched to any gene: 7. The chain's CDR3 is CASNLGQGGNQPQHF. DNA for the CDR3: TGTGCCAGTAACTTAGGACAGGGAGGCAATCAGCCCCAGCATTTT.

The rearrangement uses TRBV4-2 and TRBJ1-1; D is perhaps TRBD1 (6 bases). From germline, CDR1 is LGHNA and CDR2 YNFKEQ. The V gene lost 8 bases and the J gene lost 3 bases, with 19 bases spanning the gap. The length of the CDR3 is 15 residues. The CDR3: CASARGAMIDTEAFF. DNA for the CDR3: TGTGCCAGCGCCCGGGGGGCAATGATCGACACTGAAGCTTTCTTT.

The chain combines TRBV7-9 with TRBJ2-3; TRBD2 aligns across 9 bases. The CDR3 runs to 15 residues. Germline values: CDR1 SEHNR, CDR2 FQNEAQ (reference sequence). V was clipped by 1 base and J by 2 bases; unmatched bases: 1. The CDR3 DNA reads as TGTGCCAGCAGCTTAGTAGCGGGGGCCACAGATACGCAGTATTTT. Translated: CASSLVAGATDTQYF.

The chain combines TRBV9 with TRBJ1-5; 7 bases are a match to TRBD1. This CDR3 has 15 residues. Germline CDR1 and CDR2: SGDLS and YYNGEE. J was trimmed by 9 bases and V by 0 bases; bases with no gene match: 9. The CDR3 here is CASSVEGTARGPQHF. CDR3 DNA sequence: TGTGCCAGCAGCGTAGAGGGGACAGCTCGGGGGCCCCAGCATTTT.

The chain combines TRBV27 with TRBJ1-1; 7 nucleotides agree with TRBD1. Trimming cost V 4 bases and J 0 bases; bases outside gene matches: 11. The CDR3 totals 17 residues. Germline V gene data show CDR1 as MNHEY and CDR2 as SMNVEV (reference sequence). The CDR3 region is CASSSVLRGPMNTEAFF. In DNA form, the CDR3 reads TGTGCCAGCAGTTCTGTCCTGAGGGGGCCCATGAACACTGAAGCTTTCTTT.

This clone was seen just once. The J gene is TRBJ2-2, the V gene TRBV19; D is perhaps TRBD1 (6 bases). Trimming removed 6 bases at V and 6 bases at J, with 8 bases between. The CDR3 sequence is 12 residues long. Germline CDR1 is LNHDA and CDR2 is SQIVND (reference sequence). The DNA of the CDR3 is TGTGCCAGTAGCCCAGGGGCCGGGGAGCTGTTTTTT. Translated, it gives CASSPGAGELFF.

In its sample, this clone was seen a few times. This chain uses TRBV6-4 with TRBJ1-4, with a possible D match to TRBD1 (5 bases). From germline, CDR1 is MRHNA and CDR2 SNTAGT. The CDR3 extends over 14 amino acids. V was trimmed by 5 bases and J by 2 bases, leaving 9 bases between them. CDR3: CASSPTATNEKLFF. CDR3 DNA: TGTGCCAGCAGTCCGACAGCCACTAATGAAAAACTGTTTTTT.

The rearrangement links TRBV6-1 to TRBJ1-2; D is ambiguous. V lost 0 bases and J 4 bases, leaving 15 bases between the germline ends. The CDR3 is made up of 16 amino acids. The germline gives CDR1 MNHNS, CDR2 SASEGT. CDR3 in DNA: TGTGCCAGCAGTGAAGCTCTAAACCCTATGGTCTATGGCTACACCTTC. Translating it yields CASSEALNPMVYGYTF.

The rearrangement uses TRBV7-2 and TRBJ2-1; no definite D call. The CDR3 contains 11 residues. Germline V gene lookup returns CDR1 SGHTA and CDR2 FQGNSA. Trimming removed 1 base from V and 12 bases from J, with 7 bases in between. For the CDR3, the DNA is TGTGCCAGCAGCTTAGAGGCAGGGCAGTTCTTC. It translates to CASSLEAGQFF.

This chain links TRBV21-1 with TRBJ1-2. TRBV21-1 constitutes a pseudogene. The CDR3 spans 17 residues. CDR3 in amino acids: CASSAPNGGKTNYGYTF. The CDR3 DNA sequence: TGTGCCAGCAGCGCACCTAACGGGGGGAAAACTAACTATGGCTACACCTTC.